These 21 T cell receptor beta chains were all obtained from the same sample, sequenced in a study of cytomegalovirus exposure and HLA in healthy donors. It was with 60 Vbeta and 13 Jbeta primers that the PCR ran. Profiled with immunoSEQ multiplex PCR; TCRdb holds only in-frame clones, not every one. The repertoire consists of 180,000 or so clones, with 75% to 90% occurring once and the leading ten covering around 6%. The sequencing sample was made of PBMCs. Source of these receptors: a woman aged 45-65 years in good health and CMV-seropositive.

This clone was picked up one time. The V gene is TRBV5-6, the J gene TRBJ1-1; maybe TRBD1 (6 bases). This CDR3 spans 15 amino acids. From germline, CDR1 is SGHDT and CDR2 YYEEEE. Trimming left V 0 bases short and J 4 bases short, with 13 bases between. The DNA for the CDR3 is TGTGCCAGCAGCTTGGAACCAGGGGTGGGCACTGAAGCTTTCTTT. It yields the protein CASSLEPGVGTEAFF.

The V and J genes are TRBV7-9 and TRBJ2-7, with 9 bases lining up with TRBD1. CDR1 SEHNR and CDR2 FQNEAQ come from the germline V gene (reference sequence). CDR3 length: 17 amino acids. V was pared by 5 bases and J by 1 base, with 12 bases of the junction left unmatched. CDR3: CASSPDGGQGRSYEQYF. CDR3 DNA sequence: TGTGCCAGCAGCCCAGATGGGGGACAGGGTCGGTCCTACGAGCAGTACTTC.

To note about this clone: Relative to the germline gene, one junction end is altered; a read error may explain this. V is TRBV7-9 and J is TRBJ2-5, with TRBD2 matching 10 bases. Germline V gene lookup returns CDR1 SEHNR and CDR2 FQNEAQ (reference sequence). The CDR3 runs 16 residues. The CDR3 sequence is CSSSRRLAGGHETQYF. CDR3 sequence (DNA): TGTTCCAGCAGCAGACGACTAGCGGGTGGGCATGAGACCCAGTACTTC.

The chain joins TRBV11-2 to TRBJ1-2; 8 positions match TRBD1. This CDR3 spans 14 amino acids. V gave up 1 base and J gave up 6 bases; unmatched junction bases: 4. The germline CDR1 and CDR2 sequences are SGHAT and FQNNGV. The CDR3 region has the DNA TGTGCCAGCAGCTTAGCACAGGGGGAAGATGGCTACACCTTC. Protein product: CASSLAQGEDGYTF.

This chain joins TRBV19 and TRBJ2-7; tentatively, D is TRBD1 (6 bases). This CDR3 has 14 amino acids. Trimming cost V 5 bases and J 6 bases, with 17 bases left between them. Per the germline V gene, CDR1 is LNHDA and CDR2 is SQIVND (reference sequence). CDR3 loop: CASSLIIGQPEQYF. In DNA, the CDR3 is TGTGCCAGTAGTCTTATAATCGGACAGCCCGAGCAGTACTTC.

The chain employs TRBV19 and TRBJ2-1; weak D call: TRBD2 (5 bases). V lost 0 bases, J lost 2 bases, and 14 bases lay in between. The CDR3 is made up of 17 amino acids. CDR1 is LNHDA, CDR2 SQIVND, per germline (reference sequence). In DNA form, the CDR3 reads TGTGCCAGTAGTATAGATCGGCAGGCGGGTACCTACAATGAGCAGTTCTTC. It translates to CASSIDRQAGTYNEQFF.

This chain uses TRBV28 with TRBJ2-1, with TRBD2 identical over 14 bases. The CDR3 contains 16 residues. CDR1 and CDR2 from the germline V gene are MDHEN and SYDVKM. Losses at the gene ends were 3 bases for V and 7 bases for J; bases not matched to a gene: 5. The CDR3 region is CASSLLGLAGANEQFF. CDR3 in DNA: TGTGCCAGCAGTTTGCTGGGACTAGCGGGAGCTAATGAGCAGTTCTTC.

The V and J genes are TRBV9 and TRBJ2-7; perhaps TRBD1 as D (5 bases). Trimming left V 4 bases short and J 5 bases short, with 13 bases between. Germline values: CDR1 SGDLS, CDR2 YYNGEE. CDR3 size: 13 residues. The CDR3 region is CASSPPGIHEQYF. DNA of the CDR3: TGTGCCAGCAGCCCCCCAGGGATCCACGAGCAGTACTTC. Together with reference TRBV9 and TRBJ2-7, the CDR3 gives the full variable domain: DSGVTQTPKHLITATGQRVTLRCSPRSGDLSVYWYQQSLDQGLQFLIQYYNGEERAKGNILERFSAQQFPDLHSELNLSSLELGDSALYFCASSPPGIHEQYFGPGTRLTVT.

The V and J genes are TRBV5-1 and TRBJ2-3, with D tentatively TRBD2 (6 bases). The CDR3 length is 16 residues. CDR1 is SGHRS and CDR2 is YFSETQ in the germline V gene. V was trimmed by 0 bases and J by 4 bases, leaving 15 bases between them. The CDR3 DNA reads TGCGCCAGCAGCTTGGACTTGCGCGGGGCGGCAGATACGCAGTATTTT. Translating it yields CASSLDLRGAADTQYF.

This rearrangement joins TRBV5-4 to TRBJ2-3; 9 bases match TRBD1. With V trimmed by 4 bases and J by 2 bases, 8 bases remained unmatched. The CDR3 covers 16 residues. CDR1 SGHNT and CDR2 YYREEE come from the germline V gene (reference sequence). The chain's CDR3 is CASSTQQGALTDTQYF. The CDR3 DNA is TGTGCCAGCAGCACTCAACAGGGGGCCCTCACAGATACGCAGTATTTT.

The V and J genes are TRBV6-1 and TRBJ1-5, with 8 bases lining up with TRBD1. With 7 bases clipped from V and 5 bases from J, the junction kept 7 bases outside the gene matches. Germline CDR1 MNHNS, CDR2 SASEGT. This CDR3 is 14 amino acids long. The DNA of the CDR3 is TGTGCCAGCACCCGGACAGGGCCGGATCAGCCCCAGCATTTT. It is translated as CASTRTGPDQPQHF.

The J gene is TRBJ1-5, the V gene TRBV28; the match to TRBD1 covers 8 bases. The CDR3 is 17 residues long. V was clipped by 2 bases and J by 1 base; unmatched bases: 7. CDR1 and CDR2 from the germline V gene are MDHEN and SYDVKM. The CDR3 sequence is CASSLPGTGESNQPQHF. For the CDR3, the DNA is TGTGCCAGCAGTTTACCCGGGACAGGTGAGAGCAATCAGCCCCAGCATTTT.

This rearrangement joins TRBV7-9 to TRBJ2-5; a possible D gene is TRBD2 (6 bases). Germline CDR1 is SEHNR and CDR2 is FQNEAQ (reference sequence). Trimming left V 5 bases short and J 7 bases short, with 11 bases between. The CDR3 sequence is 12 residues long. CDR3 in DNA: TGTGCCAGCAGCAGGGCGCGGGGGACCCAGTACTTC. It encodes CASSRARGTQYF.

The chain uses TRBV15 and TRBJ2-1; perhaps TRBD2 as D (5 bases). The CDR3 consists of 16 residues. Trimming left V 1 base short and J 0 bases short, with 10 bases between. CDR1 and CDR2 (germline): LNHNV, YYDKDF (reference sequence). CDR3 sequence reads: CATSRGVGSSYNEQFF. The CDR3, as DNA: TGTGCCACCAGCAGAGGGGTGGGGAGCTCCTACAATGAGCAGTTCTTC.

The chain has TRBV30 and TRBJ2-7; 7 nucleotides agree with TRBD1. Germline V gene data show CDR1 as GTSNPN and CDR2 as SVGIG (reference sequence). The CDR3 extends over 11 amino acids. The junction had 1 base not matched to a gene; V was cut back by 0 bases and J by 8 bases. Here the CDR3 DNA reads TGTGCCTGGAGTGTACAGGGGCAGCAGTACTTC. This encodes CAWSVQGQQYF. Variable domain in full (rest from reference TRBV30 and TRBJ2-7): SQTIHQWPATLVQPVGSPLSLECTVEGTSNPNLYWYRQAAGRGLQLLFYSVGIGQISSEVPQNLSASRPQDRQFILSSKKLLLSDSGFYLCAWSVQGQQYFGPGTRLTVT.

V is TRBV2 and J is TRBJ1-5, with 7 bases identical to TRBD1. This CDR3 region has 13 residues. Germline CDR1 and CDR2: SNHLY and FYNNEI. V dropped 6 bases and J dropped 6; count of bases not matched to a gene: 5. CDR3 sequence (DNA): TGTGCCAGCAGGGAGACAGGGTCTCAGCCCCAGCATTTT. Encoded protein: CASRETGSQPQHF.

J is TRBJ2-1 and V is TRBV7-9; 9 nucleotides line up with TRBD1. Trimming removed 9 bases from V and 7 bases from J; junction bases left unmatched: 13. The CDR3 totals 15 residues. Germline CDR1 is SEHNR and CDR2 is FQNEAQ (reference sequence). In DNA, the CDR3 is TGTGCCAGATCGGCGATACAGGGGGCGGGTAATGAGCAGTTCTTC. Amino acids: CARSAIQGAGNEQFF.

This clone was counted a single time. The V call is TRBV15, the J call TRBJ1-5, with a possible D match to TRBD1 (6 bases). This CDR3 contains 12 residues. Germline V gives CDR1 LNHNV, CDR2 YYDKDF (reference sequence). V was clipped by 6 bases and J by 4 bases, with 7 bases between them. CDR3 region: CATRQGNQPQHF. In DNA form, the CDR3 reads TGTGCCACCAGACAGGGTAATCAGCCCCAGCATTTT.

DNA of the CDR3: TGTGCCGCAGGGAGGTACGAGCAGTACTTC. Amino acids: CAAGRYEQYF. The V gene is TRBV27, the J gene TRBJ2-7; TRBD2 might be the D (6 bases). Trimming left V 11 bases short and J 4 bases short, with 9 bases between. Germline CDR1 MNHEY, CDR2 SMNVEV (reference sequence). The CDR3 runs 10 residues.

The chain uses TRBV28 and TRBJ1-3; a weak D match, TRBD1 (6 bases). Germline V gives CDR1 MDHEN, CDR2 SYDVKM. The CDR3 consists of 16 residues. Trimming cost V 5 bases and J 0 bases, with 14 bases left between them. CDR3 amino acids: CASSPSLQGSGNTIYF. The CDR3 region has the DNA TGTGCCAGCAGTCCCTCCTTACAGGGCTCTGGAAACACCATATATTTT.

The CDR3 nucleotides are TGTGCCAGTAGTACCCTCGACAGGGGAGGAGATCAGCCCCAGCATTTT. Its protein is CASSTLDRGGDQPQHF. The chain combines TRBV19 with TRBJ1-5; 8 bases line up with TRBD1. This CDR3 comprises 16 residues. Germline V gene lookup returns CDR1 LNHDA and CDR2 SQIVND (reference sequence). V lost 4 bases and J lost 5; bases outside the gene matches: 10.